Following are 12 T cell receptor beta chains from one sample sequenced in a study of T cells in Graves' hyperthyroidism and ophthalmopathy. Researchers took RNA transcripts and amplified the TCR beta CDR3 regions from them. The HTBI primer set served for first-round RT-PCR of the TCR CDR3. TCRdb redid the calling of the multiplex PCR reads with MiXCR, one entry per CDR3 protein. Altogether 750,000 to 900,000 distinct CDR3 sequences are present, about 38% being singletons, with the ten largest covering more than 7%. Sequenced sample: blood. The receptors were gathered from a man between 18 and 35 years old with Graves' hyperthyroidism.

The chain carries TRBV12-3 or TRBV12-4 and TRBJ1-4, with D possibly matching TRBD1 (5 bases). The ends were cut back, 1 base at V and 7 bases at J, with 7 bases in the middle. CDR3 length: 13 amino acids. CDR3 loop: CASSLGGIEKLFF. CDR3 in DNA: TGTGCCAGCAGTTTAGGGGGGATTGAAAAACTGTTTTTT.

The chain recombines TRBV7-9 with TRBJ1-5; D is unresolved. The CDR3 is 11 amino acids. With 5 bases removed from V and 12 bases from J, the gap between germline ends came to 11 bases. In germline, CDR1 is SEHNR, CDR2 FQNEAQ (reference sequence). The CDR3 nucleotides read TGTGCCAGCAGCCCTAGCGGGAGCCAGCATTTT. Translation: CASSPSGSQHF. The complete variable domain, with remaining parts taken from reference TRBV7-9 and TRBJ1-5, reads DTGVSQNPRHKITKRGQNVTFRCDPISEHNRLYWYRQTLGQGPEFLTYFQNEAQLEKSRLLSDRFSAERPKGSFSTLEIQRTEQGDSAMYLCASSPSGSQHFGDGTRLSIL.

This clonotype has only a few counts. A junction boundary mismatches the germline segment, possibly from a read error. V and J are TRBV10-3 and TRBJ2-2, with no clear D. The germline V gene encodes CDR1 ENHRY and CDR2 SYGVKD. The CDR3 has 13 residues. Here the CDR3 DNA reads TGTGCCAGCAGTCGACGGGCAAACGGGGAGCTGTTTTTT. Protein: CASSRRANGELFF.

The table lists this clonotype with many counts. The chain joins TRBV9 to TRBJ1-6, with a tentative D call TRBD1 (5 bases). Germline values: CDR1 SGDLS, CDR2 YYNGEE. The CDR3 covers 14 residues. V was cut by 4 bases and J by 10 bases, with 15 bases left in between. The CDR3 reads CASSPWEGWSPLHF. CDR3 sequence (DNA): TGTGCCAGCAGCCCCTGGGAGGGGTGGTCACCCCTCCACTTT.

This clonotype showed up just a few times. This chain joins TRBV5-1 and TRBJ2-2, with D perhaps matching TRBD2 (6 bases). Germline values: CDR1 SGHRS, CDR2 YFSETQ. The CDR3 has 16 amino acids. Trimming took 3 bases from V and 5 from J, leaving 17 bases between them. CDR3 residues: CASSSSGVLTTGELFF. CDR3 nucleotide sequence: TGCGCCAGCAGCTCTTCGGGGGTGTTGACGACCGGGGAGCTGTTTTTT. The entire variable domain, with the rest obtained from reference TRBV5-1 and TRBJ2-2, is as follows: KAGVTQTPRYLIKTRGQQVTLSCSPISGHRSVSWYQQTPGQGLQFLFEYFSETQRNKGNFPGRFSGRQFSNSRSEMNVSTLELGDSALYLCASSSSGVLTTGELFFGEGSRLTVL.

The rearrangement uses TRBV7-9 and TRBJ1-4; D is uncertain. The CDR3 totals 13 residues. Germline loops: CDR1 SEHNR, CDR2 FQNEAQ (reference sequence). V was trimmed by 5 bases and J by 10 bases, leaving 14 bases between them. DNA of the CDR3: TGTGCCAGCAGCCAAGAAGTGGCGGCAAAACTGTTTTTT. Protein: CASSQEVAAKLFF.

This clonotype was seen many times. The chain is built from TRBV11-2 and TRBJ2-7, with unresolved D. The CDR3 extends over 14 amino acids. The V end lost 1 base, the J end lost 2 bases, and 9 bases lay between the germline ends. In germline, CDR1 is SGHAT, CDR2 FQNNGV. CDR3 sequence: CASSLAGRPYEQYF. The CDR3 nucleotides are TGTGCCAGCAGCTTAGCGGGCAGACCCTACGAGCAGTACTTC. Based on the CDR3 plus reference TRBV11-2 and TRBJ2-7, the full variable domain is EAGVAQSPRYKIIEKRQSVAFWCNPISGHATLYWYQQILGQGPKLLIQFQNNGVVDDSQLPKDRFSAERLKGVDSTLKIQPAKLEDSAVYLCASSLAGRPYEQYFGPGTRLTVT.

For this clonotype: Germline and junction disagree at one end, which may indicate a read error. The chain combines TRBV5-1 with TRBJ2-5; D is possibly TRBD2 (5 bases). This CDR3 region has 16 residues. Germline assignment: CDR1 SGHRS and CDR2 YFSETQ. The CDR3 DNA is TGTGCCAGCAGCTTGGTTCGGGGATTTTCGGAAGAGACCCAGTACTTC. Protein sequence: CASSLVRGFSEETQYF.

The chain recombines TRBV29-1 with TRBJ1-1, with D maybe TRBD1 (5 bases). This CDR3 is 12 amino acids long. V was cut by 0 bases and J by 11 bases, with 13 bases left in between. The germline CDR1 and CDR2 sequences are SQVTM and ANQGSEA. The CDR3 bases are TGCAGCGTTGAAGATCAGGGCCTCTTGGCTTTCTTT. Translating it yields CSVEDQGLLAFF.

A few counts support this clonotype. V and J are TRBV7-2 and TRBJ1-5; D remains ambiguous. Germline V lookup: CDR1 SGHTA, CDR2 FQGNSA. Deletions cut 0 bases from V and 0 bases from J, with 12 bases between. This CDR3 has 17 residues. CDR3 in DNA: TGTGCCAGCAGCTTAGCGTTCGTGGGGTATAGCAATCAGCCCCAGCATTTT. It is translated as CASSLAFVGYSNQPQHF.

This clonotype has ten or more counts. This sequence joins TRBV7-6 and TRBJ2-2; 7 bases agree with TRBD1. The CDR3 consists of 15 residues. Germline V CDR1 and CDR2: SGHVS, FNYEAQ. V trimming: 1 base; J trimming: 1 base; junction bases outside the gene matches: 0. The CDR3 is CASSLGTGNTGELFF. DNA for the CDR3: TGTGCCAGCAGCTTAGGGACAGGGAACACCGGGGAGCTGTTTTTT.

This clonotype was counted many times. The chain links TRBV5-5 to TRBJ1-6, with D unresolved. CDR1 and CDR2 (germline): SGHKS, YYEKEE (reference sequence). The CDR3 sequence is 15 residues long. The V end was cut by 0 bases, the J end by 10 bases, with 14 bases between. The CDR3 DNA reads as TGTGCCAGCAGCTTGGAACGGGGAGGACGGTCACCCCTCCACTTT. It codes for CASSLERGGRSPLHF.